A selection of T cell receptor beta chains follows, all from one sample in a study of blood T cell repertoires in COVID-19. The protocol was immunoSEQ multiplex PCR, while the TCRdb copy is restricted to in-frame clones and leaves out a portion. The table has 50,000 to 70,000 clones, 75% to 90% seen once. Material for sequencing was peripheral blood. These receptors were collected from a woman between 70 and 85 years old with active COVID-19. Each CDR3 is given with its conserved first and last residue. Fields, in order: J gene, D gene, clone size, V gene, CDR3 DNA, CDR3 protein. A D gene is named only where the DNA matches it firmly. Not all rows give a size; the values are once, few, many and, for expanded clones, a class.

TRBJ1-1 | TRBD1 | NA | TRBV4-1 | TGCGCCAGCAGCCAAGTGGGACAGAAAAATACTGAAGCTTTCTTT | CASSQVGQKNTEAFF
TRBJ2-6 | NA | NA | TRBV7-6 | TGTGCCAGCAGCTCAGGAGGGGCAGCTGGGGCCAACGTCCTGACTTTC | CASSSGGAAGANVLTF
TRBJ2-3 | NA | once | TRBV30 | TGTGCCTGGAGTGTACCCAGGGTAGGGTTGTCAGATACGCAGTATTTT | CAWSVPRVGLSDTQYF
TRBJ2-7 | TRBD2 | NA | TRBV19 | TGTGCCAGTAGTATGGCGGGGGACTCTGACTACGAGCAGTACTTC | CASSMAGDSDYEQYF
TRBJ2-6 | NA | NA | TRBV19 | TGTGCCAGTTGTACCCCCGGGATCTCTGGGGCCAACGTCCTGACTTTC | CASCTPGISGANVLTF
TRBJ2-7 | NA | NA | TRBV5-1 | TGCGCCAGCAGTTTCGAGACTCTAAACGAGCAGTACTTC | CASSFETLNEQYF
TRBJ1-4 | TRBD1 | NA | TRBV24-1 | TGTGCCACCAGTGATCCGCGGGCAGGGGGCGGAAAACTGTTTTTT | CATSDPRAGGGKLFF
TRBJ2-1 | NA | NA | TRBV4-2 | TGTGCCAGCAGCCAAGTGCCGGTCGAGAGCTCCTACAATGAGCAGTTCTTC | CASSQVPVESSYNEQFF
TRBJ2-5 | NA | NA | TRBV3-1/TRBV3-2 | TGTGCCAGCAGCCCCGGAGGGTGGCGGACCCAGTACTTC | CASSPGGWRTQYF
TRBJ1-4 | TRBD1 | once | TRBV5-4 | TGTGCCAGCAGCCGGGACAGGGACACTAATGAAAAACTGTTTTTT | CASSRDRDTNEKLFF
TRBJ1-1 | TRBD1 | NA | TRBV19 | TGTGCCAGTAGAGGGACAGGGGGCCATGGAAACACTGAAGCTTTCTTT | CASRGTGGHGNTEAFF
TRBJ2-3 | NA | NA | TRBV5-1 | TGCGCCAGCAGCCCACAAAGCGAGAGCACAGATACGCAGTATTTT | CASSPQSESTDTQYF
TRBJ2-3 | NA | few | TRBV7-8 | TGTGCCAGCAGCTTAGCCGGCGGGGCTCACACAGATACGCAGTATTTT | CASSLAGGAHTDTQYF
TRBJ2-5 | NA | few | TRBV2 | TGTGCCAGCAGAAACAGGGTCCAAGAGACCCAGTACTTC | CASRNRVQETQYF
TRBJ2-7 | NA | NA | TRBV28 | TGTGCCAGCAGTTTCCCTTCGACTCTCATGAGTATCTACGAGCAGTACTTC | CASSFPSTLMSIYEQYF
TRBJ2-5 | TRBD2 | NA | TRBV7-9 | TGTGCCAGCAGCTTAATTAGCGGGAGTTCTGAGACCCAGTACTTC | CASSLISGSSETQYF
TRBJ2-2 | NA | few | TRBV7-8 | TGTGCCAGCAGCTTTCTGACTGCGGGATTCACCGGGGAGCTGTTTTTT | CASSFLTAGFTGELFF
TRBJ2-2 | NA | NA | TRBV5-6 | TGTGCCAGCAGCTCTCTGACTAGTTTTCTTGCCGGGGAGCTGTTTTTT | CASSSLTSFLAGELFF
TRBJ1-1 | TRBD1 | NA | TRBV11-3 | TGTGCCAGCAGCCGACAGGGTTCGGGCACTGAAGCTTTCTTT | CASSRQGSGTEAFF
TRBJ1-2 | NA | NA | TRBV25-1 | TGTGCCAGCAGTGAACGGCGGCAGGGCGATGGCTACACCTTC | CASSERRQGDGYTF
TRBJ1-1 | NA | once | TRBV6-5 | TGTGCCAGCAGTTCGAGGACTGAAGCTTTCTTT | CASSSRTEAFF
TRBJ1-1 | NA | NA | TRBV7-3 | TGTGCCAGCAGCCAAGAGGCCAGGGGGAACACTGAAGCTTTCTTT | CASSQEARGNTEAFF
TRBJ2-1 | NA | NA | TRBV10-1 | TGCGCCAGCAGTGAATTTGCGGGAACGCGCAATGAGCAGTTCTTC | CASSEFAGTRNEQFF
TRBJ2-5 | TRBD1 | NA | TRBV28 | TGTGCCAGCAGTTTCCACATTAGGGACAGCCAAGAGACCCAGTACTTC | CASSFHIRDSQETQYF
TRBJ2-5 | TRBD1 | NA | TRBV7-9 | TGTGCCAGCAGCCGCGACACAGGGGCAGAGACCCAGTACTTC | CASSRDTGAETQYF
TRBJ1-1 | NA | few | TRBV5-1 | TGCGCCAGCAGCTTGGTGCGGGGGCGCGTGAACACTGAAGCTTTCTTT | CASSLVRGRVNTEAFF
TRBJ2-1 | NA | once | TRBV9 | TGTGCCAGCAGCGTAGCCCCCCCTCCGTCCTACAATGAGCAGTTCTTC | CASSVAPPPSYNEQFF